The clone carrying this T cell receptor (beta chain) came up once. Its antigen is still unknown. The length of the CDR3 is 15 residues. V gave up 3 bases and J gave up 4 bases; unmatched junction bases: 6. Germline CDR1 SGHNT, CDR2 YYREEE (reference sequence). The sample originates from a study of T cell responses to AZD1222 COVID-19 vaccine. Study results and limitations: When two AZD1222 doses had been given, Spike-specific TCR breadth and depth rose.

Generated by immunoSEQ multiplex PCR, the TCRdb table keeps only in-frame clones and is missing some. The sample carries about 150,000 clones, about 92% recorded once. The source of this sequence is an adult who received the AZD1222 COVID-19 vaccine. This chain connects TRBV5-4 to TRBJ2-1, with 8 bases fitting TRBD2. The starting material was peripheral blood, obtained 28 days after the second AZD1222 dose. The CDR3: CASSSPGLEYNEQFF. The CDR3 region has the DNA TGTGCCAGCAGCTCACCGGGACTAGAATACAATGAGCAGTTCTTC.